This T cell receptor beta chain appears in the sequencing data of a study of molecular identifiers for immune sequencing clone quantification. The ends were cut back, 2 bases at V and 1 base at J, with 8 bases in the middle. This CDR3 region has 14 residues. Germline lookup yields CDR1 SGHTS and CDR2 YDEGEE. One entry per CDR3 protein, called by TCRdb with MiXCR from the PCR reads. The sample has 85,000 to 100,000 distinct CDR3 sequences, roughly 26% seen once. Libraries of naive CD8 T cells were made from roughly 20,000 to 1,000,000 sorted cells. They used 10%, 30% or 50% RNA. This clonotype showed up many times.

V and J are TRBV5-8 and TRBJ2-3; no reliable D call. This TCR derives from a human donor in good health. Some libraries in this study had Jurkat cell RNA spiked in. The sample taken for sequencing was naive CD8+ T cells from blood, with Jurkat cell RNA spiked in. The subset: FACS-sorted CD8+CD4-CCR7+CD45RA+ naive T cells. CDR3 in amino acids: CASSFGTGTDTQYF. For the CDR3, the DNA is TGTGCCAGCAGCTTCGGAACAGGCACAGATACGCAGTATTTT.